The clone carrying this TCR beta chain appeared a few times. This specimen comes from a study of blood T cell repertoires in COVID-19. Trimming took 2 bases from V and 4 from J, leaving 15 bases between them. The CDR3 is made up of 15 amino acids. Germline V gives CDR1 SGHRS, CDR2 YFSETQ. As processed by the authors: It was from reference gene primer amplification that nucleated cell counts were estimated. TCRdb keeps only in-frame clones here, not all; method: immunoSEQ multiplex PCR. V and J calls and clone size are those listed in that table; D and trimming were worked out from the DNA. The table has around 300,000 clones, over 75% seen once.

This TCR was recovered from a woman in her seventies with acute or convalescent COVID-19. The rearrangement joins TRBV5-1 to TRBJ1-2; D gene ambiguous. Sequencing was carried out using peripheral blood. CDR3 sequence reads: CASSFESPDFYGYTF. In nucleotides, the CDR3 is TGCGCCAGCAGCTTCGAATCCCCAGACTTCTATGGCTACACCTTC.